A selection of T cell receptor beta chains follows, all from one sample in a study of T-cell reconstitution after alpha-beta-depleted transplantation in children. A single record per CDR3 protein comes from TCRdb applying MiXCR to the PCR reads. The sample carries about 600,000 distinct CDR3 sequences, roughly a tenth recorded once. The sequencing used PBMCs from the stem cell graft donor, collected from the stem cell graft. The source of these receptors is a human donor who donated a stem cell graft to a child with acute myeloid leukemia. Each CDR3 is given with its conserved first and last residue. The order of the fields is J gene, D gene, V gene, clone size, CDR3 DNA, CDR3 protein. A D gene is named only where the DNA matches it firmly. Size tells how often a clone was seen (once, few, many) or the class of an expanded clone, and some rows leave it out.

>TRBJ2-5|.|TRBV6-1|few
TGTGCCAGCAGTGATGTGTACAAGACCCAGTACTTC
CASSDVYKTQYF
>TRBJ2-7|.|TRBV7-2|.
TGTGCCAGCAGCTTTCTAGGGAACTCCTACGAGCAGTACTTC
CASSFLGNSYEQYF
>TRBJ2-1|TRBD2|TRBV20-1|few
TGCAGTGCTCTAGCGGGAGGGCAAGGAAATGAGCAGTTCTTC
CSALAGGQGNEQFF
>TRBJ2-3|TRBD1|TRBV30|.
TGTGCCTGGAGTCCTGGACAGGGGGCGACGGATACGCAGTATTTT
CAWSPGQGATDTQYF
>TRBJ2-1|.|TRBV7-2|few
TGTGCCAGCAGCCCCGACTTTAGGTCCTACAATGAGCAGTTCTTC
CASSPDFRSYNEQFF
>TRBJ2-5|.|TRBV7-2|few
TGTGCCAGCAGCTATGATAAGTTGGAGACCCAGTACTTC
CASSYDKLETQYF
>TRBJ2-1|.|TRBV14|many
TGTGCCAGCAGCCAGGGACTTTACAATGAGCAGTTCTTC
CASSQGLYNEQFF
>TRBJ2-2|.|TRBV7-2|few
TGTGCCAGCAGGCAAGAACGGGCCGGGGAGCTGTTTTTT
CASRQERAGELFF
>TRBJ1-2|.|TRBV7-3|.
TGTGCCAGCAGCCCGGCTGGGGGCGGGGGCTACACCTTC
CASSPAGGGGYTF
>TRBJ2-7|.|TRBV5-1|few
TGCGCCAGCAGAGAGGAGGGGGCCCAAGCTTTCTCAGAGCAGTACTTC
CASREEGAQAFSEQYF
>TRBJ2-1|TRBD2|TRBV5-1|.
TGCGCCAGCAGCCCGGGAGGGGTAAACAATAAGCAGTTCTTC
CASSPGGVNNKQFF
>TRBJ1-1|.|TRBV30|few
TGTGCCTGGAGCGAAGGGTTGGGGGTGAACACTGAAGCTTTCTTT
CAWSEGLGVNTEAFF
>TRBJ2-3|TRBD2|TRBV4-3|many
TGCGCCAGCAGCCAAACCAAAAAACTAGCGGGAGGCACAGATACGCAGTATTTT
CASSQTKKLAGGTDTQYF
>TRBJ2-5|.|TRBV29-1|few
TGCAGCGTTGAAGCTTGGTCAGGGGCCTTCCCTACCCAGTACTTC
CSVEAWSGAFPTQYF
>TRBJ2-1|TRBD1|TRBV7-7|.
TGTGCTAGCAGCCCCCGGGGGACAGGAATTTACAATGAGCAGTTCTTC
CASSPRGTGIYNEQFF
>TRBJ1-5|TRBD1|TRBV4-3|.
TGCGCCAGCAGCCTCGACAGGGCAGGGCCCCAGCATTTT
CASSLDRAGPQHF
>TRBJ2-7|.|TRBV28|many
TGTGCCAGCAGACAAGAAGGGGGTGCTGCCTACGAGCAGTACTTC
CASRQEGGAAYEQYF
>TRBJ2-1|.|TRBV20-1|many
TGCAGTGTTCACTCAGCGGACCCGAGCTCCTACAATGAGCAGTTCTTC
CSVHSADPSSYNEQFF
>TRBJ2-7|.|TRBV29-1|few
TGCAGCGGATCTCTGGGCAGCAACACCTACGAGCAGTACTTC
CSGSLGSNTYEQYF
>TRBJ2-7|.|TRBV5-1|many
TGCGCCAGCAGCTTTGGGGGTTTTGCGGAGCAGTACTTC
CASSFGGFAEQYF
>TRBJ2-1|TRBD1|TRBV10-3|.
TGTGCCATCAGTCCAGGGGGCCCTGAGCAGTTCTTC
CAISPGGPEQFF
>TRBJ1-6|.|TRBV20-1|once
TGCAGTGCTAGAGCGGGAGGGTATAATTCACCCCTCCACTTT
CSARAGGYNSPLHF
>TRBJ2-7|TRBD2|TRBV2|.
TGTGCCAGCAGTGTAACTAGCGGTGGTGAGCAGTACTTC
CASSVTSGGEQYF
>TRBJ2-3|.|TRBV5-1|many
TGCGCCAGCAGCCATAGCGGCCCCACAGATACGCAGTATTTT
CASSHSGPTDTQYF
>TRBJ1-3|.|TRBV6-5|few
TGTGCCAGCAGTTACGGAGGTATCTCTGGAAACACCATATATTTT
CASSYGGISGNTIYF
>TRBJ1-2|.|TRBV18|.
TGTGCCAGCTCACCCTCCGGACAGCTTAACTATGGCTACACCTTC
CASSPSGQLNYGYTF
>TRBJ2-4|TRBD2|TRBV4-3|few
TGCGCCAGCAGCCAAAGAGGGGATCTAGCGGGAGGGCGAACCAAAAACATTCAGTACTTC
CASSQRGDLAGGRTKNIQYF
>TRBJ1-2|.|TRBV28|many
TGTGCCAGCAGTTTATTGGGACCGCCTGATGGCTACACCTTC
CASSLLGPPDGYTF
>TRBJ2-2|.|TRBV4-3|.
TGCGCCAGCAGCCAAGATAGGGTAACGGACACCGGGGAGCTGTTTTTT
CASSQDRVTDTGELFF
>TRBJ2-1|TRBD2|TRBV5-1|many
TGCGCCAGCAGCTTGAGCGGGAGTGCCTTGAATGAGCAGTTCTTC
CASSLSGSALNEQFF
>TRBJ2-2|.|TRBV28|.
TGTGCCAGCAGTTTCGGGGGAGAGTCCACCGGGGAGCTGTTTTTT
CASSFGGESTGELFF
>TRBJ2-3|.|TRBV20-1|.
TGCAGTGCCAAGAGGGGTGTAGCAGATACGCAGTATTTT
CSAKRGVADTQYF
>TRBJ2-1|.|TRBV7-6|many
TGTGCCAGCAGCTTAAGCCCTAGCGCTTACAATGAGCAGTTCTTC
CASSLSPSAYNEQFF
>TRBJ2-1|.|TRBV20-1|.
TGCAGTGCTAGAGATAACTTCGACCGTCTTTATGAGCAGTTCTTC
CSARDNFDRLYEQFF
>TRBJ2-1|.|TRBV29-1|many
TGCAGCGTTGAAGTGGGAGGGGGCGGATTAGGAATCAATGAGCAGTTCTTC
CSVEVGGGGLGINEQFF
>TRBJ1-2|.|TRBV7-2|many
TGTGCCAGCAGCTTAGGTCCAGTACGCTATGGCTACACCTTC
CASSLGPVRYGYTF
>TRBJ2-5|TRBD1|TRBV6-5|few
TGTGCCAGCAGGTCGACAGGGGGCTTCGGGACCCAGTACTTC
CASRSTGGFGTQYF